Listed here is a single T cell receptor (beta chain). Its specificity is not known. TCRdb re-analysed the multiplex PCR reads in MiXCR, keeping a single row per CDR3 protein. The sample gives around 230,000 distinct CDR3 sequences, about 34% of which show up once; 3% to 4% is in the top ten. The data were taken from a study of breast tumors, draining lymph nodes, adjacent tissues. The CDR3 length is 15 residues. Trimming cost V 3 bases and J 1 base, with 12 bases left between them. Broader study findings: Tumor T cell lymph node origin was a supported hypothesis, not proven. Tumors had less TCR diversity than lymph nodes, more than nontumor tissue. Findings are consistent with lymph node origin and intratumoral expansion of most tumor T cells.

Samples came from axillary lymph nodes draining the breast cancer. The chain employs TRBV12-3 or TRBV12-4 and TRBJ1-2; no firm D call. The source material was axillary lymph node tissue. The sequence came from a female donor with breast cancer. Some clones in this sample may be carry-over from other donors' samples. The CDR3 loop reads CASSFGGLDNYGYTF. CDR3 nucleotide sequence: TGTGCCAGCAGTTTCGGCGGGTTGGATAACTATGGCTACACCTTC.